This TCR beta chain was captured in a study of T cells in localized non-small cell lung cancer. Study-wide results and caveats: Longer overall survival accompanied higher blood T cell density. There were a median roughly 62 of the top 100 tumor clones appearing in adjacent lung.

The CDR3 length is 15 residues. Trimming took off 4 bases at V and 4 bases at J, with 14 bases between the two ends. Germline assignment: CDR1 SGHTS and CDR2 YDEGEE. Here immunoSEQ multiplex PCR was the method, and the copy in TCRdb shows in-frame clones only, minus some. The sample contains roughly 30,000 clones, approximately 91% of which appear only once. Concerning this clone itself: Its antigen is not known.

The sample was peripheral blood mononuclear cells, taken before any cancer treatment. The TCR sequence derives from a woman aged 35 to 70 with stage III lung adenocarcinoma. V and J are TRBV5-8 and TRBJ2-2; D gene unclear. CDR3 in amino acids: CASSLETIGTGELFF. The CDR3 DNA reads TGTGCCAGCAGCCTTGAGACGATCGGCACCGGGGAGCTGTTTTTT. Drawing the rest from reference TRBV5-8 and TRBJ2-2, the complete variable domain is EAGVTQSPTHLIKTRGQQATLRCSPISGHTSVYWYQQALGLGLQFLLWYDEGEERNRGNFPPRFSGRQFPNYSSELNVNALELEDSALYLCASSLETIGTGELFFGEGSRLTVL.